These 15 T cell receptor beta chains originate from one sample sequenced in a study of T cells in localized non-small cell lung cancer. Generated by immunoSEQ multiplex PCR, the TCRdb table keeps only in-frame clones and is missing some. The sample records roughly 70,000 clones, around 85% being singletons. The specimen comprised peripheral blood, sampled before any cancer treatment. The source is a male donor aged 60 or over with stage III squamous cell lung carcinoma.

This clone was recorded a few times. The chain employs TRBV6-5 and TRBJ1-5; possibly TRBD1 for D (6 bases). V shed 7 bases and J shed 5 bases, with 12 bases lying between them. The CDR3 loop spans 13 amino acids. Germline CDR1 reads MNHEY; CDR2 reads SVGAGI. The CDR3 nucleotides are TGTGCCAGCAAACACAGGGCAGATCAGCCCCAGCATTTT. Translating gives CASKHRADQPQHF.

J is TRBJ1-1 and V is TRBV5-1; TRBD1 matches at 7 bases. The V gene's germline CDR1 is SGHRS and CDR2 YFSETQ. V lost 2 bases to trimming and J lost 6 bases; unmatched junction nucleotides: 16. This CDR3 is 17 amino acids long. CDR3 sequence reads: CASSFRDPGGFLPEAFF. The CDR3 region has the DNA TGCGCCAGCAGCTTCCGGGACCCAGGGGGATTTCTCCCTGAAGCTTTCTTT.

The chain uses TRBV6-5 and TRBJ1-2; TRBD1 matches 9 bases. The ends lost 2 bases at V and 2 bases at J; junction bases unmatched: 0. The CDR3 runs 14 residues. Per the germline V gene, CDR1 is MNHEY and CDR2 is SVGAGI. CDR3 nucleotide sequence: TGTGCCAGCAGTTACGGGACAGGGAACTATGGCTACACCTTC. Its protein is CASSYGTGNYGYTF.

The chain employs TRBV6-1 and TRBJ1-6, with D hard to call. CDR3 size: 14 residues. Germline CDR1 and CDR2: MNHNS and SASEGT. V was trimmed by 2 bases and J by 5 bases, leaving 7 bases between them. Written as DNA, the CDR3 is TGTGCCAGCAGTGAATTGGTGGATAATTCACCCCTCCACTTT. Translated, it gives CASSELVDNSPLHF.

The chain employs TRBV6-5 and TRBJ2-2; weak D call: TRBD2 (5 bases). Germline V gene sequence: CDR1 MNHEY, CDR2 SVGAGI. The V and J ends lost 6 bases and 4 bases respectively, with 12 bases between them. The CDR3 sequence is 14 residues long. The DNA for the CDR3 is TGTGCCAGCAGCCAACGGGGTGCCACCGGGGAGCTGTTTTTT. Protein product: CASSQRGATGELFF.

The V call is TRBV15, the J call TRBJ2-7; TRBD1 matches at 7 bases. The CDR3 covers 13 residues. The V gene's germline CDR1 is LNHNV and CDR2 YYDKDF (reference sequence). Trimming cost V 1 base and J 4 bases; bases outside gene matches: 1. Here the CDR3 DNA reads TGTGCCACCAGCAGAGGGGACAGTTACGAGCAGTACTTC. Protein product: CATSRGDSYEQYF.

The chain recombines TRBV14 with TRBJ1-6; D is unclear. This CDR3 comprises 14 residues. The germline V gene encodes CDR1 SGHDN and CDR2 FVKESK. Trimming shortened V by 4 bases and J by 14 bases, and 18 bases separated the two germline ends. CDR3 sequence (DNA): TGTGCCAGCAGCCCGCGGCTGGCGGCGTCGGCCCTCCACTTT. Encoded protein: CASSPRLAASALHF.

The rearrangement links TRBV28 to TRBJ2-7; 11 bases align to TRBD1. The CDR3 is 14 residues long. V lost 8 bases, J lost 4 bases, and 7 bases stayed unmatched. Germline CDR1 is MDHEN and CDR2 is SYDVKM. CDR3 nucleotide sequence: TGTGCCAGCGGGGTTGGGACAGGGGGATACGAGCAGTACTTC. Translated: CASGVGTGGYEQYF.

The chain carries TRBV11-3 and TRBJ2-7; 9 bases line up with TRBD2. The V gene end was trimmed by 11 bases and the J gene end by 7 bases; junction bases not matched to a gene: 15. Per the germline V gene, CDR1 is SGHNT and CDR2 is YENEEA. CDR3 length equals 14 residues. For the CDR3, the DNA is TGTGCCGACAACCTTAAGCGGGGGGCCCGGGAGCAGTACGTC. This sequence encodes CADNLKRGAREQYV.

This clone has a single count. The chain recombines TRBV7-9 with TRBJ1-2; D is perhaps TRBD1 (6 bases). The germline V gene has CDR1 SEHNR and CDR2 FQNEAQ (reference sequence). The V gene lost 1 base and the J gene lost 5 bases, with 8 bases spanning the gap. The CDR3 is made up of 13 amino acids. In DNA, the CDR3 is TGTGCCAGCAGCTTAGACAGGGATTATGGCTACACCTTC. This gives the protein CASSLDRDYGYTF.

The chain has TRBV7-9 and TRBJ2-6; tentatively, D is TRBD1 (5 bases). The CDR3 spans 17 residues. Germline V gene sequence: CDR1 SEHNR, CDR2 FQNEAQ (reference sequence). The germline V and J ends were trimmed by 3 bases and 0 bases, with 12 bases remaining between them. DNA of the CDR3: TGTGCCAGCAGCTTGAGTCAGGGTCGCTCTGGGGCCAACGTCCTGACTTTC. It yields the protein CASSLSQGRSGANVLTF. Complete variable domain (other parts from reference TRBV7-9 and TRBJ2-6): DTGVSQNPRHKITKRGQNVTFRCDPISEHNRLYWYRQTLGQGPEFLTYFQNEAQLEKSRLLSDRFSAERPKGSFSTLEIQRTEQGDSAMYLCASSLSQGRSGANVLTFGAGSRLTVL.

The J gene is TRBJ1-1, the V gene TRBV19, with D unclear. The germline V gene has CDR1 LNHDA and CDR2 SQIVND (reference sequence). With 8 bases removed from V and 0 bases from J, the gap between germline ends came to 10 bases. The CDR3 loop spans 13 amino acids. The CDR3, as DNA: TGTGCCAGTGGTAGACAAATGAACACTGAAGCTTTCTTT. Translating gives CASGRQMNTEAFF.

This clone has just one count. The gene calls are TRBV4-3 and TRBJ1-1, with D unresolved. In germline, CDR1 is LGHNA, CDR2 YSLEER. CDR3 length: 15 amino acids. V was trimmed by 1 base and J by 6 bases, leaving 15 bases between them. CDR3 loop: CASSQVPVGAAEAFF. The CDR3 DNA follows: TGCGCCAGCAGCCAAGTCCCCGTGGGAGCTGCTGAAGCTTTCTTT.

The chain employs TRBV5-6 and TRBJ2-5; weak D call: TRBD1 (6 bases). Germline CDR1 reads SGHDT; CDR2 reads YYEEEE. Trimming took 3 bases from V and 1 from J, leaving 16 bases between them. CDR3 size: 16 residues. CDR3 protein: CASSSWGTPLQETQYF. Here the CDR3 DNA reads TGTGCCAGCAGCTCATGGGGGACACCCCTCCAAGAGACCCAGTACTTC.

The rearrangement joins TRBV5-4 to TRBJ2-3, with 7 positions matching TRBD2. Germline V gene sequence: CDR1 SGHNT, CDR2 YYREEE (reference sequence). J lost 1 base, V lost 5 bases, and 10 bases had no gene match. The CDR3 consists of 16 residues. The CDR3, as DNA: TGTGCCAGCAGGGCACTGGCGAGCGGGGGCACAGATACGCAGTATTTT. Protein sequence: CASRALASGGTDTQYF.